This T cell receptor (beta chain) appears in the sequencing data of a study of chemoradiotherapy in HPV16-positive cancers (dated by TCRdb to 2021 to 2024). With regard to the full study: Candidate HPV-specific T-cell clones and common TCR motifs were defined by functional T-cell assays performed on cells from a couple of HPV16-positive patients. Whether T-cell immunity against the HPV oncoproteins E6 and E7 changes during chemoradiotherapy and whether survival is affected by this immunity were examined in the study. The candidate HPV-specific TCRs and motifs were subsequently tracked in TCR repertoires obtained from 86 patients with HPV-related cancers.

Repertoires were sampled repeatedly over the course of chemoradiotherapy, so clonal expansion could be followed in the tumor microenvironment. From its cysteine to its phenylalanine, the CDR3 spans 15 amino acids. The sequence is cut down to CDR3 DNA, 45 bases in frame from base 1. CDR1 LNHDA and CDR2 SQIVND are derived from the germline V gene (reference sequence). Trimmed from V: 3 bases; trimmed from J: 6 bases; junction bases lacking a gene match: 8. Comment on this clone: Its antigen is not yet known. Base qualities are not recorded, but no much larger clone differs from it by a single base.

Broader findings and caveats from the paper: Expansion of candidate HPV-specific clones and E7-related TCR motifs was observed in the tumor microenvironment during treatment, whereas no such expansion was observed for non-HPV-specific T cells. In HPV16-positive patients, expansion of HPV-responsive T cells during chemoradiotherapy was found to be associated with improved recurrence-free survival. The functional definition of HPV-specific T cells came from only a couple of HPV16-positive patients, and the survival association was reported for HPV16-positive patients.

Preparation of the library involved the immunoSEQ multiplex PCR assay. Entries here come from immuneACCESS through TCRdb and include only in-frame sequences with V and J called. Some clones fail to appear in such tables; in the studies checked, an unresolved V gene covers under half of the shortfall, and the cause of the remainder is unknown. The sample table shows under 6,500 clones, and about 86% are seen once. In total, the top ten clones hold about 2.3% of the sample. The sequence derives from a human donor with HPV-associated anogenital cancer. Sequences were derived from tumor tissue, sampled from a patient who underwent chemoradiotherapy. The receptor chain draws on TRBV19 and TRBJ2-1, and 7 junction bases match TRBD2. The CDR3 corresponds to CASSILGGRANEQFF. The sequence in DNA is TGTGCCAGTAGTATCCTCGGAGGGAGGGCCAATGAGCAGTTCTTC.